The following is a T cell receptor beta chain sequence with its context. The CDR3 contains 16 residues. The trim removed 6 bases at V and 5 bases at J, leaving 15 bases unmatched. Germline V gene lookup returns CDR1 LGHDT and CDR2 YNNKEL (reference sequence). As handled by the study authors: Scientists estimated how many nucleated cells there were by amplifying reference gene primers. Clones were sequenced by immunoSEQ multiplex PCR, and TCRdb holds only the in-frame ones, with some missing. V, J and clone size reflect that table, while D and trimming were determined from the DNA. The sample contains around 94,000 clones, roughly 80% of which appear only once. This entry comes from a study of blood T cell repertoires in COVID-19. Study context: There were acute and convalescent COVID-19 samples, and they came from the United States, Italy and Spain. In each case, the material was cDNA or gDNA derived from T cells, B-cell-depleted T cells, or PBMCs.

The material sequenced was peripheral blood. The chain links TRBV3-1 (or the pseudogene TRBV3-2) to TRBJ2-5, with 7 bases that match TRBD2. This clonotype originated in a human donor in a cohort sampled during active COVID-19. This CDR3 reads CASRLGLVAGVETQYF. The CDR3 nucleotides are TGTGCCAGCAGACTCGGCTTGGTGGCGGGAGTGGAGACCCAGTACTTC.